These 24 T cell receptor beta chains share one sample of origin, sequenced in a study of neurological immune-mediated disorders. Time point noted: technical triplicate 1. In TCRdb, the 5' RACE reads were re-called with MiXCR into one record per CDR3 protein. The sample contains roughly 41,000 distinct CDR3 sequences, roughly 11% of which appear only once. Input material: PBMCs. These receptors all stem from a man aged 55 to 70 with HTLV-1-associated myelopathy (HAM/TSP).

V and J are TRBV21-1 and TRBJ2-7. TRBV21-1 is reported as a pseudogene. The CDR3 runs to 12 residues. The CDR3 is CSSSFMDGEQYF. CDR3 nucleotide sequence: TGTTCCAGCAGCTTTATGGATGGCGAGCAGTACTTC.

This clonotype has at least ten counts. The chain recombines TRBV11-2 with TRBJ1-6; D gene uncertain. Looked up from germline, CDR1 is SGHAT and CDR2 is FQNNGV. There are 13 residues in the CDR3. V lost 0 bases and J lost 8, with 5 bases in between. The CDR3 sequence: CASSLEPHSPLHF. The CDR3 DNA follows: TGTGCCAGCAGCTTAGAGCCGCATTCACCCCTCCACTTT.

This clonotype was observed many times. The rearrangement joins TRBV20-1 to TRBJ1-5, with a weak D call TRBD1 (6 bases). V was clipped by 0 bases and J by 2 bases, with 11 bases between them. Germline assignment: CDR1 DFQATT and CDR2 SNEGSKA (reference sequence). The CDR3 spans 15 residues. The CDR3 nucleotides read TGCAGTGCTAGAGATCTGGGGGGCGGCAATCAGCCCCAGCATTTT. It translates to CSARDLGGGNQPQHF.

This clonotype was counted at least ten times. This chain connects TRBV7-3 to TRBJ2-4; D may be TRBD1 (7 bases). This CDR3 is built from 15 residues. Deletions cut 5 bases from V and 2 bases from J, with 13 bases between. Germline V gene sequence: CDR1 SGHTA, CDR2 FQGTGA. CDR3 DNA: TGTGCCAGCAGCCCAGGGGGGTTTACCAAAAACATTCAGTACTTC. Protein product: CASSPGGFTKNIQYF.

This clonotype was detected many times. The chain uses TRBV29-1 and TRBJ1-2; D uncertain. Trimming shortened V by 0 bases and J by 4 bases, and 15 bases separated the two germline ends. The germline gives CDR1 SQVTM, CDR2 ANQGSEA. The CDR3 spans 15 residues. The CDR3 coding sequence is TGCAGCGTTGAAGATCTCCTAGGGAAGAGCTATGGCTACACCTTC. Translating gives CSVEDLLGKSYGYTF.

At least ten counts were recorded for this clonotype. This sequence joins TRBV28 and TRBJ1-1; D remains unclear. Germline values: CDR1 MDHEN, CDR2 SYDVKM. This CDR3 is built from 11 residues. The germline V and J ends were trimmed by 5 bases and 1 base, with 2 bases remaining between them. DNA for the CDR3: TGTGCCAGCAGTGAGAACACTGAAGCTTTCTTT. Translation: CASSENTEAFF.

The CDR3 spells CASSFPVQETQYF. The DNA of the CDR3 is TGTGCCAGCAGTTTCCCCGTTCAAGAGACCCAGTACTTC. The V gene is TRBV28, the J gene TRBJ2-5; D gene uncertain. Trimming took off 3 bases at V and 2 bases at J, with 7 bases between the two ends. Germline CDR1 MDHEN, CDR2 SYDVKM. This CDR3 has 13 residues.

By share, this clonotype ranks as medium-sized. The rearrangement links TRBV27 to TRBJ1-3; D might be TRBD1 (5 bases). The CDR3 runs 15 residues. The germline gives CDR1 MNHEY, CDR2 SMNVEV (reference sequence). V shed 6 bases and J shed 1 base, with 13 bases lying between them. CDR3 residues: CASRFRGESGNTIYF. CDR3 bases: TGTGCCAGCAGATTCCGGGGCGAGTCTGGAAACACCATATATTTT.

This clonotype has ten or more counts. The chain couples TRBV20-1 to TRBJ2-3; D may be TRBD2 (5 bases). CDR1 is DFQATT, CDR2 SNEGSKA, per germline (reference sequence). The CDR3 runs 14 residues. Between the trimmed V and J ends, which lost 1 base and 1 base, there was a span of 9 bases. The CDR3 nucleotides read TGCAGTGCTAGAGGAGGGAGTGGCACAGATACGCAGTATTTT. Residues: CSARGGSGTDTQYF.

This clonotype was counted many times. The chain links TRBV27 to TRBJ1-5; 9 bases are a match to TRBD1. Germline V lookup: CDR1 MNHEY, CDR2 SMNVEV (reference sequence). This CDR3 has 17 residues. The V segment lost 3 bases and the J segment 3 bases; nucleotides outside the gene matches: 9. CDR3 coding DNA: TGTGCCAGCAGTTTGGGAGGGGGACAGGGTACCAATCAGCCCCAGCATTTT. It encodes CASSLGGGQGTNQPQHF.

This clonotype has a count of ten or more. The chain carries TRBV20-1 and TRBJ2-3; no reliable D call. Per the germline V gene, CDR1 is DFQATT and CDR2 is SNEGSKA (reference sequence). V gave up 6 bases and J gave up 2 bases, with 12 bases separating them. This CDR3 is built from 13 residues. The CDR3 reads CSARTPYTDTQYF. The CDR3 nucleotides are TGCAGTGCCAGGACGCCCTACACAGATACGCAGTATTTT.

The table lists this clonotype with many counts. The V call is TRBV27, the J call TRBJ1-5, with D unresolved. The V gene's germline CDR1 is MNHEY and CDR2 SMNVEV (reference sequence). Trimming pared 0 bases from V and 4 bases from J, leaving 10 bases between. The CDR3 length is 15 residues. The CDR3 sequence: CASSLSGYLNQPQHF. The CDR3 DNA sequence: TGTGCCAGCAGTTTATCAGGGTACCTGAATCAGCCCCAGCATTTT.

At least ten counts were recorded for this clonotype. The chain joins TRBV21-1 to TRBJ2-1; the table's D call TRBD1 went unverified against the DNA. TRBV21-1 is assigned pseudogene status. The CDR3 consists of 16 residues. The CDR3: CASSSRRQGRKNEQFF. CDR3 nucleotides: TGTGCCAGCAGCTCCCGCAGACAGGGTCGGAAAAATGAGCAGTTCTTC.

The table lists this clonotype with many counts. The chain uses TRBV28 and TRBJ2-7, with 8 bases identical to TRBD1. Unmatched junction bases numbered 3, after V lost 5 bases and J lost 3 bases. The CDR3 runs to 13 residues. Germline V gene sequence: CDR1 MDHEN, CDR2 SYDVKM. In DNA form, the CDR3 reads TGTGCCAGCAGTGGGACAGGCGACTACGAGCAGTACTTC. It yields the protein CASSGTGDYEQYF.

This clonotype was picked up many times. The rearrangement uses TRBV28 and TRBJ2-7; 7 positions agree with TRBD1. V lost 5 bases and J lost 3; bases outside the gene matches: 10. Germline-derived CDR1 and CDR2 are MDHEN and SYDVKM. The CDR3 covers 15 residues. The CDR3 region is CASSLLGQPIYEQYF. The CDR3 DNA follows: TGTGCCAGCAGTCTCCTGGGACAGCCTATCTACGAGCAGTACTTC.

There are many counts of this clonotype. The CDR3 region has the DNA TGTGCCATCAGTGATACTAGCGGGAACTCCTACAATGAGCAGTTCTTC. It yields the protein CAISDTSGNSYNEQFF. The V and J genes are TRBV10-3 and TRBJ2-1; 10 bases map to TRBD2. This CDR3 has 16 residues. The germline V gene encodes CDR1 ENHRY and CDR2 SYGVKD. V lost 3 bases and J lost 0; bases outside the gene matches: 2.

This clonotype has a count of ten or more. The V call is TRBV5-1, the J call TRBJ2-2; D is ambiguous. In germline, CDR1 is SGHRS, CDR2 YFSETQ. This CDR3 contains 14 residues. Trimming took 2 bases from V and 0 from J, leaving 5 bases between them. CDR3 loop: CASSLGSNTGELFF. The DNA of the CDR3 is TGCGCCAGCAGCTTAGGGTCGAACACCGGGGAGCTGTTTTTT.

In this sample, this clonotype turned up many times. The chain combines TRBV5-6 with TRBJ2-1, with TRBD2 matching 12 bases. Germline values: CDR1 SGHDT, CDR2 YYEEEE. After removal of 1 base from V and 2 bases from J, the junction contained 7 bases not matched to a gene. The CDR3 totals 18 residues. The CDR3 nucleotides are TGTGCCAGCAGCTTGAGTTCTAGCGGGAGGGCTCCCTACAATGAGCAGTTCTTC. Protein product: CASSLSSSGRAPYNEQFF.

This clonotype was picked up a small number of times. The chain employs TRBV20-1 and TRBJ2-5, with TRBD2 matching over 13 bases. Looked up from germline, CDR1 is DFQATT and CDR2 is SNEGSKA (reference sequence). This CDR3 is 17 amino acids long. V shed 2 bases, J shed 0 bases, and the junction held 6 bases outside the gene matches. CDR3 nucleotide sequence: TGCAGTGCTAGAACGGGACTAGCGGGGCCCAACCAAGAGACCCAGTACTTC. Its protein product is CSARTGLAGPNQETQYF.

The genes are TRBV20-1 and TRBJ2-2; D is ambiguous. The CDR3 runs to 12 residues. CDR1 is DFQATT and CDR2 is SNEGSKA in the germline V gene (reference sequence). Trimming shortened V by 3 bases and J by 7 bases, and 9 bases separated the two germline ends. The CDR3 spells CSASREDGELFF. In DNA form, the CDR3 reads TGCAGTGCTAGCAGAGAAGACGGGGAGCTGTTTTTT.

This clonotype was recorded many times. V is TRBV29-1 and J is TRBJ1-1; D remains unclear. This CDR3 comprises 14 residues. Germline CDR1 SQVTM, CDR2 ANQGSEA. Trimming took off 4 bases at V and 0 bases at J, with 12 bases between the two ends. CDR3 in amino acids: CSVVLGKMNTEAFF. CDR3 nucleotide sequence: TGCAGCGTTGTTTTGGGTAAAATGAACACTGAAGCTTTCTTT. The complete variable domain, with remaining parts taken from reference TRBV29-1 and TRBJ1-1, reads SAVISQKPSRDICQRGTSLTIQCQVDSQVTMMFWYRQQPGQSLTLIATANQGSEATYESGFVIDKFPISRPNLTFSTLTVSNMSPEDSSIYLCSVVLGKMNTEAFFGQGTRLTVV.

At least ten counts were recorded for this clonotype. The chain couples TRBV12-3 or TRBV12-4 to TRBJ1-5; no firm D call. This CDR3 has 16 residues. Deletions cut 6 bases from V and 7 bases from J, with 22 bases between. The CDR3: CASSLRTPGRGQPQHF. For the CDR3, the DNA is TGTGCCAGCAGCCTCCGGACCCCGGGCCGGGGACAGCCCCAGCATTTT.

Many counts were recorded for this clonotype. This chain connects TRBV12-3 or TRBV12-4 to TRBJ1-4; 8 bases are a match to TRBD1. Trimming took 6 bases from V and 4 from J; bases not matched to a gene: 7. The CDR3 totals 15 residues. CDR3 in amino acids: CASSVDRGGNEKLFF. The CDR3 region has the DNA TGTGCCAGCAGCGTCGACAGGGGTGGTAATGAAAAACTGTTTTTT.

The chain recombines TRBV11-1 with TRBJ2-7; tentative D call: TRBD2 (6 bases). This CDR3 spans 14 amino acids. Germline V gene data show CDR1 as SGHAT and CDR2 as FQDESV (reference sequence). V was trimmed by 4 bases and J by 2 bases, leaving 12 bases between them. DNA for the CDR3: TGTGCCAGCAGCTATCGGGAGAGAACCTACGAGCAGTACTTC. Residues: CASSYRERTYEQYF.